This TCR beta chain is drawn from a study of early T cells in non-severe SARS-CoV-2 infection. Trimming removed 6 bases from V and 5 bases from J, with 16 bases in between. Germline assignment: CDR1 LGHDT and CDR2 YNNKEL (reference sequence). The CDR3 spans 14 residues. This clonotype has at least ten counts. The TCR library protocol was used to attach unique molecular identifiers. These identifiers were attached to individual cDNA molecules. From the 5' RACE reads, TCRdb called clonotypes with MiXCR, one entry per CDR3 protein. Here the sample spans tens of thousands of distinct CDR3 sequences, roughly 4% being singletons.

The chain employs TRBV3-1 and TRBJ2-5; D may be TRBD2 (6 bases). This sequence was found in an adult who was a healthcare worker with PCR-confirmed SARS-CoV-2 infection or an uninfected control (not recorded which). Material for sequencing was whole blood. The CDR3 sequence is CASSLLAGRETQYF. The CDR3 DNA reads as TGTGCCAGCAGTCTCCTGGCGGGGAGGGAGACCCAGTACTTC.